This T cell receptor beta chain was recorded in a study of T cells expressing NK-cell markers. From the 5' RACE reads, TCRdb lists one entry per CDR3 protein and no DNA. The ten most abundant clones cover 5.2% of a sample with some 340,000 distinct CDR3 sequences. The CDR3 is made up of 13 amino acids. The germline CDR1 and CDR2 sequences are SGHTA and FQGNSA. A note on this clonotype: The antigen is undetermined.

Findings of the study overall: For 5 to 7 donors, the dominant NKG2C+ clonotypes made up roughly 1.0-7.5% of their CD8+ T cells. Unclear, still, was the HCMV specificity of the expanded NKG2C+ T cell clones.

The J gene is TRBJ2-1, the V gene TRBV7-2; TCRdb names TRBD1, which stays unverified in the absence of DNA. The material sequenced was blood T cells: a sorted CD56 or NKG2C T cell subset, CD4+ or CD8+ T cells, or bulk PBMC T cells (not recorded which). The TCR was taken from a man aged 18-70 years in good health. CDR3 in amino acids: CASSDRGRNEQFF.